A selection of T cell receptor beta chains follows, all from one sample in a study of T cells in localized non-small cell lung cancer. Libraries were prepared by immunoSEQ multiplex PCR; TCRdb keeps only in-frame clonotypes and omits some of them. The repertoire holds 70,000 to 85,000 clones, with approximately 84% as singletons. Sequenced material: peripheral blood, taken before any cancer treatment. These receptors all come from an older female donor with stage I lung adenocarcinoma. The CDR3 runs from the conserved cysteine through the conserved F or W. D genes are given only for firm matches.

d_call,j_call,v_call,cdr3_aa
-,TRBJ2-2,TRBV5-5,CASSRTVNTGELFF
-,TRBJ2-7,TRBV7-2,CASSLGVGDLYEQYF
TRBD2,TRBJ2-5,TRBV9,CASSVLAGVCETQYF
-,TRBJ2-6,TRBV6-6,CASRTQGSGANVLTF
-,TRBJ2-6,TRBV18,CASSPYREPGANVLTF
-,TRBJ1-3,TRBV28,CASSLHRNGNTIYF
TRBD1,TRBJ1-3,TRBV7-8,CASSSDRVYGNTIYF
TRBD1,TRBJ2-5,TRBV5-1,CASSFAGTGEETQYF
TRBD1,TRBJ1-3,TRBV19,CASTFTGTERGNTIYF
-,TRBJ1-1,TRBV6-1,CASSENRAEAFF
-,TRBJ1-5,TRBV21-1,CASSKSQKNQPQHF
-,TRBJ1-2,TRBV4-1,CATARTPTNYGYTF
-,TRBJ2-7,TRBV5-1,CASSPEGGSYEQYF
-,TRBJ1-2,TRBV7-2,CASSLTPGTYGYTF
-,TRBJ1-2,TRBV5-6,CASSSGPSYGYTF
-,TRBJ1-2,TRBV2,CASRDDQRGYTF
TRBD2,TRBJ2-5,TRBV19,CASSLSGTSGGQETQYF
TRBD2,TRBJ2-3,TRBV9,CASSVDSGRSSTDTQYF
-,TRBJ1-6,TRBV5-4,CASSLGVEGDNSPLHF
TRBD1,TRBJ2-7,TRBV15,CATSRNRGRTYEQYF
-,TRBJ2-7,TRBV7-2,CASSPGTIGYEQYF
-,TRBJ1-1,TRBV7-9,CASSYLGGRNTEAFF
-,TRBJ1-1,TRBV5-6,CASSLSRDTEAFF
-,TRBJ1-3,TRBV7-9,CASSSGYRETGNTIYF
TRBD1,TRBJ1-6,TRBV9,CASSRQGRRSPLHF
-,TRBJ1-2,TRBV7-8,CASSSTGSNYGYTF
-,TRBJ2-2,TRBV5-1,CASSWGTPNTGELFF
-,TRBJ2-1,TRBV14,CASSQLRGSSYNEQFF
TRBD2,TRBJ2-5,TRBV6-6,CASRRGLAGVGETQYF
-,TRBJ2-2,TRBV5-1,CASSLAGNTGELFF
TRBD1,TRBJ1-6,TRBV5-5,CASSPPGQGALHF
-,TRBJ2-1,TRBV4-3,CASSQESGSYNEQFF
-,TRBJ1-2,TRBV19,CASSEGEYYGYTF
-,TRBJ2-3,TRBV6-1,CASSYSTGGYF
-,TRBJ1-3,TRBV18,CASSPDVYSGNTIYF
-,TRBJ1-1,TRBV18,CASSPQGHTEAFF
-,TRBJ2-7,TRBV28,CASSLSGHAYEQYF
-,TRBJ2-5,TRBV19,CASSPPGQETQYF
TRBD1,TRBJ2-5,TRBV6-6,CASSTGQGVLGTQYF
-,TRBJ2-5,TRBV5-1,CASSSLGSGAETQYF
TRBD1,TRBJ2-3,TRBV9,CASSVTGDGTDTQYF
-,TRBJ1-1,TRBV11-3,CASSLEGQGHSTEAFF
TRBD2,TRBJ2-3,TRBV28,CASSFGEGGTDTQYF
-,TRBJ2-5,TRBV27,CASSPRGARETQYF
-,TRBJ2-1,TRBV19,CASSMFRFNEQFF
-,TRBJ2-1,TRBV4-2,CASSQGSRPLGDEQFF
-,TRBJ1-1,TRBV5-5,CASSLEGRNTEAFF
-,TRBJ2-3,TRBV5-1,CASSLDAGPTDTQYF